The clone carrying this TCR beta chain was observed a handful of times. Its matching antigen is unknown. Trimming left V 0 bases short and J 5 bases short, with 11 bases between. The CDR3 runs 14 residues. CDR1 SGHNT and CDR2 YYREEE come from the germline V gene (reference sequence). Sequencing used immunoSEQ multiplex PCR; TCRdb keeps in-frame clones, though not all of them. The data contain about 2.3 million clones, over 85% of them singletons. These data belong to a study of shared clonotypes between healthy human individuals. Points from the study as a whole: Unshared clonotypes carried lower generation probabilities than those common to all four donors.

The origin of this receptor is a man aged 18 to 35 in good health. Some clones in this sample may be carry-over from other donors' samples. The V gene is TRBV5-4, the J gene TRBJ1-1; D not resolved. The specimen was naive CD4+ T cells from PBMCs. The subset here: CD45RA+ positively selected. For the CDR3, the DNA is TGTGCCAGCAGCTTGGAAGGCGGTATAACTGAAGCTTTCTTT. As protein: CASSLEGGITEAFF. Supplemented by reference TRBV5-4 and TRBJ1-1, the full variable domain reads ETGVTQSPTHLIKTRGQQVTLRCSSQSGHNTVSWYQQALGQGPQFIFQYYREEENGRGNFPPRFSGLQFPNYSSELNVNALELDDSALYLCASSLEGGITEAFFGQGTRLTVV.